This TCR beta chain was found in a study of T-cell reconstitution after alpha-beta-depleted transplantation in children. Many counts were recorded for this clonotype. Its antigen is not known. Study-wide results and caveats: Reports say that about two months after transplant, the alpha-beta T cells came out of several hundred graft clones that had expanded. It was newly produced T cells that mostly accounted for T-cell counts and diversity one year after transplant. There were some patients whose high TCRbeta diversity at day 60 came from surviving recipient T cells and thymic progenitors.

Unique molecular identifiers were used to barcode this TCRbeta library. Via MiXCR, TCRdb re-called the PCR reads, giving one row per CDR3 protein. Of about 590,000 distinct CDR3 sequences listed, approximately 13% are singletons. The CDR3 covers 14 residues. The ends were cut back, 7 bases at V and 6 bases at J, with 16 bases in the middle. In germline, CDR1 is SGDLS, CDR2 YYNGEE. The genes are TRBV9 and TRBJ2-2; D is perhaps TRBD1 or TRBD2 (5 bases each). The sequence was obtained from a male patient under 18 who had a stem cell transplant for acute myeloid leukemia, so the T cells may come from the graft donor. The input for sequencing was PBMCs, mostly from graft donor cells, taken 360 days after TCRalphabeta/CD19-depleted stem cell transplant. CDR3 coding DNA: TGTGCCAGCGCGTCCCGTAGAGGGGCCGGGGAGCTGTTTTTT. Its protein is CASASRRGAGELFF. The full variable domain, completed using reference TRBV9 and TRBJ2-2, is DSGVTQTPKHLITATGQRVTLRCSPRSGDLSVYWYQQSLDQGLQFLIQYYNGEERAKGNILERFSAQQFPDLHSELNLSSLELGDSALYFCASASRRGAGELFFGEGSRLTVL.